This T cell receptor (beta chain) was observed in a study of post-analysis software for immune sequencing data. Overall study findings and caveats: The five TRBV segments detected at higher frequency in patients than in controls included TRBV5-6, TRBV5-1 and TRBV20-1. Controls significantly exceeded multiple sclerosis patients in normalized Chao1 diversity.

This clonotype was found a few times. Its cognate antigen is unknown. Researchers reported that TCR beta cDNA libraries carried unique molecular identifiers. Input of roughly 0.95 to 11 million T cells yielded approximately 500,000 cDNA molecules. TCRdb redid the calling of the PCR reads with MiXCR, one entry per CDR3 protein. The data show around 770,000 distinct CDR3 sequences, under 60% seen once. Germline assignment: CDR1 LNHDA and CDR2 SQIVND (reference sequence). V lost 3 bases and J 3 bases, leaving 15 bases between the germline ends. The CDR3 covers 15 residues. This sequence originates from a girl aged 5 to 17 with multiple sclerosis. The sequenced material came from blood. The genes are TRBV19 and TRBJ2-7, with D possibly being TRBD1 or TRBD2 (5 bases each). CDR3 nucleotides: TGTGCCAGTAGTATGGTGGGACCCTCCCGCTACGAGCAGTACTTC. It encodes CASSMVGPSRYEQYF.